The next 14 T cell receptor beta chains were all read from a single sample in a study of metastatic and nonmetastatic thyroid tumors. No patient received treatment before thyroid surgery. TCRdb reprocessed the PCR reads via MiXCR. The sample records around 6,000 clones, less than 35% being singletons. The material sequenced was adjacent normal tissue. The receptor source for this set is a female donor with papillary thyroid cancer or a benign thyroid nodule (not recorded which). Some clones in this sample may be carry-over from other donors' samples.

The CDR3 sequence: CSATTGDTQYF. Written as DNA, the CDR3 is TGCAGTGCGACAACGGGAGATACGCAGTATTTT. This chain joins TRBV20-1 and TRBJ2-3; D not resolved. CDR1 is DFQATT and CDR2 is SNEGSKA in the germline V gene (reference sequence). The CDR3 has 11 amino acids. Trimming stripped 6 bases from V and 5 bases from J, with 9 bases between.

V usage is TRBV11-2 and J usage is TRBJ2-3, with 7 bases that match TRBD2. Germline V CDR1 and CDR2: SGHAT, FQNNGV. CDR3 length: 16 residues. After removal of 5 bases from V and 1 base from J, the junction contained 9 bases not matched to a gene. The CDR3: CASSAHGSGGTDTQYF. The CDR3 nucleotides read TGTGCCAGCAGCGCCCACGGCAGCGGGGGCACAGATACGCAGTATTTT.

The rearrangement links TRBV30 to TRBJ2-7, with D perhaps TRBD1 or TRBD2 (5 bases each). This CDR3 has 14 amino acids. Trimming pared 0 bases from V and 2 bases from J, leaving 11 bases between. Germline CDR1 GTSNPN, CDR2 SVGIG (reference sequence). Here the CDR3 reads CAWSVPGTAYEQYF. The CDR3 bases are TGTGCCTGGAGTGTACCAGGGACCGCCTACGAGCAGTACTTC.

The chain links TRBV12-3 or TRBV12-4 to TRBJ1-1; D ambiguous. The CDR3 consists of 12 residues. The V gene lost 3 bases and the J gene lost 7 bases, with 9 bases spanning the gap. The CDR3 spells CASSFSGYEAFF. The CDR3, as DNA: TGTGCCAGCAGTTTTAGTGGGTATGAAGCTTTCTTT.

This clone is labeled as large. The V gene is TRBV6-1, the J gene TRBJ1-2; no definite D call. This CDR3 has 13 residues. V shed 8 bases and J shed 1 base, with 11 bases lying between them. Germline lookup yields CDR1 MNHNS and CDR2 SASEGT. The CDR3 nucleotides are TGTGCCAGCCTCCCCCCGATTAACTATGGCTACACCTTC. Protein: CASLPPINYGYTF.

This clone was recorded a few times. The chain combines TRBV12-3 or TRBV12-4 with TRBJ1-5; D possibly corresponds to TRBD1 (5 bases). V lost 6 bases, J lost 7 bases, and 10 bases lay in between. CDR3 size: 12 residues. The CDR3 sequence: CASRSGFQPQHF. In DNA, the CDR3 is TGTGCCAGCAGGTCAGGGTTCCAGCCCCAGCATTTT.

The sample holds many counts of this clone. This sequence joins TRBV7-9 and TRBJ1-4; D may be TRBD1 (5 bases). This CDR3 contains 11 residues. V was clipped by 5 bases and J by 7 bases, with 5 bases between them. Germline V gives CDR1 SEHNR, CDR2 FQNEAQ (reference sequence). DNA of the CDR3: TGTGCCAGCAGCCAGGGTGAAAAACTGTTTTTT. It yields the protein CASSQGEKLFF.

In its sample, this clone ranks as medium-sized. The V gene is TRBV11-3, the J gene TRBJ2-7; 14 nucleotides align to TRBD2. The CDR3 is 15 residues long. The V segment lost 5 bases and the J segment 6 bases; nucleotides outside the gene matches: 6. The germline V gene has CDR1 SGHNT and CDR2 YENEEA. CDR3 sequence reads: CASSAGLAGDLEQYF. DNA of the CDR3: TGTGCCAGCAGCGCGGGACTAGCGGGAGATCTCGAGCAGTACTTC.

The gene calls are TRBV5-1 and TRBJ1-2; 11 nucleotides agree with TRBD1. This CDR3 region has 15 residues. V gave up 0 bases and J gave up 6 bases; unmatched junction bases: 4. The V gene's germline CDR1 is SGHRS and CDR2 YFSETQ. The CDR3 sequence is CASSLEWTGGNGYTF. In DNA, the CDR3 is TGCGCCAGCAGCTTGGAATGGACAGGGGGCAATGGCTACACCTTC.

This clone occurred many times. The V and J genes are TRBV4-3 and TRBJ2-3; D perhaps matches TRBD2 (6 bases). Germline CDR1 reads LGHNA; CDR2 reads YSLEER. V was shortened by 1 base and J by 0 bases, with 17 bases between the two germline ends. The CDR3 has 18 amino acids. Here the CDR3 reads CASSQASNSGGSTDTQYF. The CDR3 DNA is TGCGCCAGCAGCCAAGCGTCCAATAGCGGAGGCAGCACAGATACGCAGTATTTT.

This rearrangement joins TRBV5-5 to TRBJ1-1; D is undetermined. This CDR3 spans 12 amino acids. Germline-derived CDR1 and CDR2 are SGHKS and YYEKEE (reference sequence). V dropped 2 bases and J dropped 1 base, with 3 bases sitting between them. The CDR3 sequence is CASSFQNTEAFF. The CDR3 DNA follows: TGTGCCAGCAGCTTCCAGAACACTGAAGCTTTCTTT.

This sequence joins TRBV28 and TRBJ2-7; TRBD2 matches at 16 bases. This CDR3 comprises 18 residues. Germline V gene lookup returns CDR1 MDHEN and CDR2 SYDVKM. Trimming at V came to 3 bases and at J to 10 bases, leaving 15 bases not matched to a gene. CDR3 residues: CASSLGLAGGPGSYYQYF. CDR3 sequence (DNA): TGTGCCAGCAGTTTGGGACTAGCGGGAGGGCCTGGCTCCTACTATCAGTACTTC.

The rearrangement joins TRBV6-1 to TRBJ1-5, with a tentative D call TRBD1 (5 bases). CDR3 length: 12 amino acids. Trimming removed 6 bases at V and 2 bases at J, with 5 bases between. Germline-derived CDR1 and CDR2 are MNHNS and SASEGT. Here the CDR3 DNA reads TGTGCCAGCAGACAGGGCAATCAGCCCCAGCATTTT. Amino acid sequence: CASRQGNQPQHF.

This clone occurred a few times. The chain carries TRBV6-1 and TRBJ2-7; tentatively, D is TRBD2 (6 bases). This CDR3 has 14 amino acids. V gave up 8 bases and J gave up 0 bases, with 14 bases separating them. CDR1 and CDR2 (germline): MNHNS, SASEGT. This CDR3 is CASVAGTRSYEQYF. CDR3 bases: TGTGCCAGCGTCGCCGGGACTCGCTCCTACGAGCAGTACTTC.